The source of this T cell receptor beta chain is a study of T cell responses to AZD1222 COVID-19 vaccine. Whole-study findings and limits: A reported finding is that nearly half of spike-specific TCRs target unmutated variant regions.

Notes on this clone: As yet, its antigen is unknown.

The CDR3 has 18 amino acids. The germline CDR1 and CDR2 sequences are LGHDT and YNNKEL (reference sequence). V lost 4 bases and J lost 4; bases outside the gene matches: 18. Produced via immunoSEQ multiplex PCR; TCRdb's table is partial and in-frame only. The sample records about 150,000 clones, roughly nine tenths being singletons. This chain joins TRBV3-1 (or the pseudogene TRBV3-2) and TRBJ1-2, with 7 bases fitting TRBD1. The sequencing here drew on peripheral blood, taken on day 0 of AZD1222 vaccination. This receptor was identified in an adult in good health. DNA of the CDR3: TGTGCCAGCAGCCTGTTCGCAGGGGGGCAGAACACCATCTATGGCTACACCTTC. Its protein is CASSLFAGGQNTIYGYTF.